The present T cell receptor beta chain was sequenced within a study of blood T cell repertoires in COVID-19. Across the study: COVID-19 samples from acute and convalescent phases originated in the United States, Italy and Spain.

Trimming took 3 bases from V and 8 from J; bases not matched to a gene: 6. The CDR3 spans 15 residues. Germline V lookup: CDR1 LGHNA, CDR2 YNFKEQ. The table came from immunoSEQ multiplex PCR; TCRdb's copy has only in-frame clones and leaves some out. In the table there are fewer than 650,000 clones, about 88% of which are singletons. Source material: peripheral blood. V and J are TRBV4-2 and TRBJ2-1; 11 positions agree with TRBD2. The origin of this receptor is a woman in her 50s with COVID-19, enrolled during active disease. The CDR3 DNA reads TGTGCCAGCAGCCACGTTAGCGGGGGGGACTATGAGCAGTTCTTC. This translates into CASSHVSGGDYEQFF.